A selection of T cell receptor beta chains follows, all from one sample in a study of blood T cells in healthy people across ages. MiXCR, run by TCRdb on the 5' RACE reads, gives a single entry per CDR3 protein. The data hold about a million distinct CDR3 sequences, with roughly 51% observed a single time. Sequencing used blood. These receptors all come from a woman aged 60-75 years in good health. CDR3s include the opening cysteine and the closing phenylalanine or tryptophan.

v_call	j_call	cdr3_aa
TRBV4-3	TRBJ2-7	CASSTRTGSSYEQYF
TRBV6-2/TRBV6-3	TRBJ2-5	CASKGGGSGAQYF
TRBV3-1	TRBJ2-3	CASSQEEEKGGTDTQYF
TRBV4-2	TRBJ1-4	CASSQLGQGAGRGNEKLFF
TRBV10-3	TRBJ1-2	CAISEDGQGGYTF
TRBV7-2	TRBJ2-3	CASSFSGTTDTQYF
TRBV12-3/TRBV12-4	TRBJ2-7	CASRQGEGYEQYF
TRBV14	TRBJ2-7	CASSLTRDRGYEQYF
TRBV7-3	NA	CASSPQRGNFYEQYF
TRBV4-3	TRBJ1-5	CASSQAPPRGESQPQHF
TRBV5-1	NA	CASSLVTGGGPGETQYF
TRBV4-1	TRBJ1-5	CASSQAGWGRINQPQHF